This T cell receptor beta chain was identified during a study of blood T cell repertoires in COVID-19. Study-wide context: T cells, B-cell-depleted T cells, or PBMCs supplied cDNA or gDNA.

Germline V lookup: CDR1 LGHNA, CDR2 YSLEER. V was clipped by 0 bases and J by 3 bases, with 12 bases between them. The CDR3 extends over 15 amino acids. The table came from immunoSEQ multiplex PCR; TCRdb's copy has only in-frame clones and leaves some out. The table records 200,000 to 300,000 clones, 70% to 80% of them present only once. The clonotype originates from a woman older than 75 with acute or convalescent COVID-19. Sequences were obtained from peripheral blood. The chain has TRBV4-3 and TRBJ2-7; D is uncertain. The CDR3 DNA is TGCGCCAGCAGCCAAGAGGCCCAGGCTTTCTACGAGCAGTACTTC. Its protein product is CASSQEAQAFYEQYF.